The subject of this entry is one TCR beta chain. This clone has only a few counts. This receptor's antigen is unknown. Base qualities were left out, and no much larger clone turns up one base away. This specimen belongs to a study of Ad26.COV2.S vaccination and SARS-CoV-2 variants (dated by TCRdb to about 2021). Study-level background: Donors in the vaccine arm were drawn from COV1001, a multicentre, randomized, double-blind, placebo-controlled phase I-IIa trial testing Ad26.COV2.S in healthy adults. TCRbeta repertoire sequencing served as the tool for gauging how specific and how broad the SARS-CoV-2-reactive T cell receptors were following Ad26.COV2.S vaccination. A total of 32 samples were included in the TCR-sequenced set, comprising around 20 Ad26.COV2.S vaccine recipients, 5 placebo recipients and 8 SARS-CoV-2 convalescent individuals. Dosing of Ad26.COV2.S was intramuscular, at either 5x10^10 or 1x10^11 viral particles, delivered as one shot or as two shots spaced 56 days apart. Trial participants were randomized into five groups of five: low-dose or high-dose Ad26.COV2.S given once or twice, or placebo on both occasions. Investigators remained blinded to trial group allocation during experiments and outcome assessment. Overall results and qualifications from the work: After vaccination, substantial breadth of spike-specific CD8+ and CD4+ T cell responses was reported. Compared with placebo recipients, Ad26.COV2.S recipients showed higher spike-specific TCR breadth (P = 0.0014). The authors noted that total T cell responses may have been underestimated by the TCR breadth and depth analyses. The study was not powered to compare responses between vaccine doses or regimens. Comparable non-spike TCR breadth was observed between vaccine and placebo recipients, consistent with only spike being contained in the vaccine.

The treatment or condition label of this sample denotes: roughly 19 received Ad26.COV2.S at low or high dose, single or two shots; several received placebo; per-sample allocation not given. Repertoires of vaccine and placebo recipients were sequenced from samples collected on day 63 after the first injection. Cohort 1b enrolled fewer than 30 adults aged 18-55 years at a single site in Boston, USA, between 29 July and 7 August 2020. Ad26.COV2.S was a replication-incompetent adenovirus type 26 vector expressing a prefusion-stabilized SARS-CoV-2 spike protein from the original Wuhan strain. V is cut by 7 bases and J by 6 bases, and the space between the germline ends is 9 bases. From a lookup of the germline V gene (reference sequence), CDR1 and CDR2 are LNHDA and SQIVND. From cysteine to phenylalanine, the CDR3 is 12 amino acids long. This entry keeps only the CDR3 DNA: 36 bases, framed from base 1.

The immunoSEQ Assay was the method used to sequence TCRbeta CDR3 regions. After extraction, genomic DNA underwent amplification by bias-controlled multiplex PCR, followed by high-throughput sequencing. Turning to the authors' computational methods: Collapsing and filtering of sequences were performed to quantify the absolute abundance of each unique TCRbeta CDR3 region. Usable DNA was measured by amplifying reference genes present in all nucleated cells, and TCRbeta template counts were normalized to that usable DNA to estimate T cell fraction. Repertoire TCRs were annotated as SARS-CoV-2-specific by exact matching of V gene, CDR3 amino acid sequence and J gene to a known reactive TCR set. The reference SARS-CoV-2 TCR set was obtained from MIRA and was filtered for enrichment in COVID-19-positive ImmuneCODE repertoires, whereby public or cross-reactive TCRs were removed. Based on the MIRA antigens, annotated TCRs were further analysed at the level of specific ORF or position within ORF. Depth was the summed frequency of annotated unique rearrangements, while breadth was defined as annotated unique rearrangements over total unique productive rearrangements. Two-sided Wilcoxon rank-sum tests were applied when comparing TCR breadth between groups. Sourced from immuneACCESS, this table was stored by TCRdb with only in-frame sequences that have V and J called. A share of the clones is absent; for the studies checked, an unresolved V gene accounts for under half, and the remainder has no known explanation. For V, J and clone size, that table is used; D and trimming come from the DNA. The sample table holds some 320,000 clones, of which around four fifths were seen once. Around 2.2% of the sample lies in the top ten.

Here the chain combines TRBV19 and TRBJ2-2, with the D gene uncertain. Specimen: peripheral blood, collected in a trial of Ad26.COV2.S vaccine versus placebo. The receptor comes from a person between 18 and 65 years old who received the Ad26.COV2.S COVID-19 vaccine or a placebo. The DNA is TGTGCCAGTAAGGATTGGGCCGGGGAGCTGTTTTTT. The encoded protein is CASKDWAGELFF.